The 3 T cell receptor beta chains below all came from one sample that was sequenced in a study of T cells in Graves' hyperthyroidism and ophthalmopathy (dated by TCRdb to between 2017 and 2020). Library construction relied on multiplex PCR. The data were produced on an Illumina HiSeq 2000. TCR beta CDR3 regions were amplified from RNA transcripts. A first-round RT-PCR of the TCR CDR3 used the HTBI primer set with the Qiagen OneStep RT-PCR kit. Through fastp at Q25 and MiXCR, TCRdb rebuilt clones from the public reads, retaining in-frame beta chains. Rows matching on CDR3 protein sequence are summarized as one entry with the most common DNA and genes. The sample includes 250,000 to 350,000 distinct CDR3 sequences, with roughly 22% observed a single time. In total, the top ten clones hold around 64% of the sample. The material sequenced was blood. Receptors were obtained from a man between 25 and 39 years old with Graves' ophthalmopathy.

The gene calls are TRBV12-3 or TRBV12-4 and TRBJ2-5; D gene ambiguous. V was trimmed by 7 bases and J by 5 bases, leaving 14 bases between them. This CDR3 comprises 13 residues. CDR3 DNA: TGTGCCAGCACCCGTGATCTAGGGGAGACCCAGTACTTC. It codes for CASTRDLGETQYF.

CDR3 in DNA: TGCGCCAGCAGTTCTCTGCACAATGAGCAGTTCTTC. Translating it yields CASSSLHNEQFF. The chain is built from TRBV10-1 and TRBJ2-1; no clear D. The V and J ends lost 5 bases and 5 bases respectively, with 7 bases between them. Germline V gene lookup returns CDR1 WNHNN and CDR2 SYGVQD (reference sequence). The CDR3 runs to 12 residues.

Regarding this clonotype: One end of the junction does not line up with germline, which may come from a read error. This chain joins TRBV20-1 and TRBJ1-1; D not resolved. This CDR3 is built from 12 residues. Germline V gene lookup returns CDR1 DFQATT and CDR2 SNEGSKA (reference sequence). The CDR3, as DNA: TGCGGTGCTAGACAACTAAACACTGAAGCTTTCTTT. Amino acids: CGARQLNTEAFF.